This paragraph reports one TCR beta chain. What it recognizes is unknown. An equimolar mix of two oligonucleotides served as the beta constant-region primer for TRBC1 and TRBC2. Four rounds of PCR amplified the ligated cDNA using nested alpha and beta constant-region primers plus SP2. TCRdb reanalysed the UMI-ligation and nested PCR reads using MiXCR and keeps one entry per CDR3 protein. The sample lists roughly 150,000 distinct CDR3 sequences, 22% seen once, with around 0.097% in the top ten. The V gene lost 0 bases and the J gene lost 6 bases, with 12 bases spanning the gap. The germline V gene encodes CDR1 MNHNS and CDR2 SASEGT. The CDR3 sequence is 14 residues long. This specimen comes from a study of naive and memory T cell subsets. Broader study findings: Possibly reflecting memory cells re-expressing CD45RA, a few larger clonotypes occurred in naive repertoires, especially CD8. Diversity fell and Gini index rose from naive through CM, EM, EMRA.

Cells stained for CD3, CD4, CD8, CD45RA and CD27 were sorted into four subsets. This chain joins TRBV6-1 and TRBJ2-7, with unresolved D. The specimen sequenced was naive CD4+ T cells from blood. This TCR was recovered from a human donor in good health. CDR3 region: CASSEAGSSGEQYF. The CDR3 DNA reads TGTGCCAGCAGTGAAGCCGGCTCGTCTGGCGAGCAGTACTTC.